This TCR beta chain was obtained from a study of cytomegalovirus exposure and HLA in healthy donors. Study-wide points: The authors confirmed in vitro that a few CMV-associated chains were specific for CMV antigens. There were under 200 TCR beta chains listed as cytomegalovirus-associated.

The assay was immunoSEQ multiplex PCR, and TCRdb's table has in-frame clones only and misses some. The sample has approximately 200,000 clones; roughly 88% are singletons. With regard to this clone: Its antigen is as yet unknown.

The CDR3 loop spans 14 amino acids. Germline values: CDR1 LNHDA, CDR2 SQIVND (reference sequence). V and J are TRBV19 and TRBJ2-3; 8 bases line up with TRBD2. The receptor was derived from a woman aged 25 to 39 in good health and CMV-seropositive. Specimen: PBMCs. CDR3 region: CASGPAGDADTQYF. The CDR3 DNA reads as TGTGCTTCCGGGCCAGCGGGAGACGCAGATACGCAGTATTTT.